The 30 T cell receptor beta chains below come from one sample, sequenced in a study of shared clonotypes between healthy human individuals. Clones were sequenced by immunoSEQ multiplex PCR, and TCRdb holds only the in-frame ones, with some missing. The table includes a few million clones, just over 90% detected once. The source material was naive CD4+ T cells from PBMCs. Subset of the sample: CD45RA+ positively selected. The receptors shown here come from a man aged 18 to 29 in good health. Some clones in this sample may be carry-over from other donors' samples.

The rearrangement links TRBV7-3 to TRBJ1-5; 9 nucleotides line up with TRBD1. V dropped 5 bases and J dropped 8; count of bases not matched to a gene: 13. This CDR3 comprises 16 residues. Germline lookup yields CDR1 SGHTA and CDR2 FQGTGA. The CDR3 coding sequence is TGTGCCAGCAGCCAAGGGACAGGGTCCCGTATGAAGCCCCAGCATTTT. Translation gives CASSQGTGSRMKPQHF. Full variable domain (rest looked up from reference TRBV7-3 and TRBJ1-5): GAGVSQTPSNKVTEKGKYVELRCDPISGHTALYWYRQSLGQGPEFLIYFQGTGAADDSGLPNDRFFAVRPEGSVSTLKIQRTERGDSAVYLCASSQGTGSRMKPQHFGDGTRLSIL.

A single count supports this clone. The chain recombines TRBV28 with TRBJ2-1; possibly TRBD2 for D (6 bases). This CDR3 is 15 amino acids long. From germline, CDR1 is MDHEN and CDR2 SYDVKM. V lost 5 bases and J 7 bases, leaving 18 bases between the germline ends. CDR3 nucleotides: TGTGCCAGCAGTGCCCCCTCGGCTAGCGTAAATGAGCAGTTCTTC. It yields the protein CASSAPSASVNEQFF.

The V and J genes are TRBV5-1 and TRBJ2-3, with 12 bases identical to TRBD2. This CDR3 contains 16 residues. Germline V gene data show CDR1 as SGHRS and CDR2 as YFSETQ. Trimming took 4 bases from V and 6 from J; bases not matched to a gene: 9. This chain's CDR3 is CASSRTSGVVRDTQYF. CDR3 sequence (DNA): TGCGCCAGCAGCAGGACTAGCGGGGTCGTTCGGGATACGCAGTATTTT.

The chain's CDR3 is CASSPGQGYDYGYTF. The CDR3 DNA sequence: TGTGCCAGTAGTCCCGGACAGGGGTATGACTATGGCTACACCTTC. The V and J genes are TRBV19 and TRBJ1-2; 9 bases are shared with TRBD1. The CDR3 runs 15 residues. Germline V gene data show CDR1 as LNHDA and CDR2 as SQIVND (reference sequence). J gave up 3 bases and V 5 bases, and 7 bases lay outside the gene matches.

The chain couples TRBV6-1 to TRBJ1-5; D gene unclear. From germline, CDR1 is MNHNS and CDR2 SASEGT. CDR3 length: 12 amino acids. Trimming stripped 7 bases from V and 0 bases from J, with 4 bases between. This CDR3 reads CASTNSNQPQHF. The CDR3 nucleotides are TGTGCCAGCACCAATAGCAATCAGCCCCAGCATTTT.

The chain combines TRBV28 with TRBJ2-1; TRBD1 or TRBD2 may be the D gene (7 bases each). The CDR3 has 17 amino acids. V lost 4 bases and J lost 8, with 24 bases in between. Germline loops: CDR1 MDHEN, CDR2 SYDVKM. Here the CDR3 DNA reads TGTGCCAGCAGTTCGATCCGGACAGGCCGCCGGGGGGATGAGCAGTTCTTC. Translated, it gives CASSSIRTGRRGDEQFF.

This chain connects TRBV25-1 to TRBJ2-5; no firm D call. The CDR3 contains 14 residues. CDR1 MGHDK and CDR2 SYGVNS come from the germline V gene. V lost 4 bases, J lost 2 bases, and 11 bases lay in between. CDR3 in amino acids: CASSVQTDQETQYF. The CDR3 coding sequence is TGTGCCAGCAGTGTACAGACTGATCAAGAGACCCAGTACTTC.

The rearrangement links TRBV6-6 to TRBJ2-7, with D maybe TRBD2 (6 bases). CDR3 length: 16 amino acids. Looked up from germline, CDR1 is MNHNY and CDR2 is SVGAGI (reference sequence). Between the trimmed V and J ends, which lost 5 bases and 1 base, there was a span of 18 bases. CDR3 in DNA: TGTGCCAGCAGTCCCCCCAAGGGACTGGGATCCTACGAGCAGTACTTC. The encoded protein is CASSPPKGLGSYEQYF.

CDR3 region: CASSEAPGLDGYTF. CDR3 bases: TGTGCCAGCAGTGAGGCTCCGGGATTGGATGGCTACACCTTC. The chain recombines TRBV6-1 with TRBJ1-2; D call uncertain. The CDR3 runs to 14 residues. The germline gives CDR1 MNHNS, CDR2 SASEGT. V was cut by 3 bases and J by 6 bases, with 14 bases left in between.

V usage is TRBV7-3 and J usage is TRBJ2-1; 10 nucleotides line up with TRBD2. The CDR3 has 15 residues. CDR1 and CDR2 (germline): SGHTA, FQGTGA. V dropped 3 bases and J dropped 7; count of bases not matched to a gene: 6. The CDR3 region has the DNA TGTGCCAGCAGCTTCCTAGCGGGAGTTGGTAATGAGCAGTTCTTC. This encodes CASSFLAGVGNEQFF.

The gene calls are TRBV18 and TRBJ1-2; D is possibly TRBD1 (6 bases). The CDR3 covers 15 residues. Per germline, CDR1 KGHSH and CDR2 LQKENI. Trimming removed 4 bases from V and 2 bases from J, with 14 bases in between. The CDR3 nucleotides are TGTGCCAGCTCACTACTAGGGGGGTCCAACTATGGCTACACCTTC. Its protein is CASSLLGGSNYGYTF.

A single count supports this clone. The chain is built from TRBV6-6 and TRBJ1-3, with D maybe TRBD1 (5 bases). The CDR3 is 16 residues long. CDR1 MNHNY and CDR2 SVGAGI come from the germline V gene (reference sequence). Trimming shortened V by 10 bases and J by 2 bases, and 21 bases separated the two germline ends. The CDR3 reads CATSRGGILAGNTIYF. CDR3 nucleotide sequence: TGTGCCACCTCGAGGGGCGGGATCTTGGCTGGAAACACCATATATTTT.

V gene TRBV18 combines with J gene TRBJ2-1; 9 bases line up with TRBD1. Germline trimming cut 4 bases from V and 4 bases from J; bases unmatched to any gene: 2. Germline CDR1 and CDR2: KGHSH and LQKENI. This CDR3 has 14 residues. As DNA, the CDR3 is TGTGCCAGCTCACACAGGGGGCGTTACAATGAGCAGTTCTTC. It translates to CASSHRGRYNEQFF.

Notes on this clone: This CDR3 is also generated by other DNA sequences in the sample. This sequence joins TRBV9 and TRBJ2-5; a weak D match, TRBD2 (7 bases). Trimming took 7 bases from V and 5 from J, leaving 15 bases between them. This CDR3 region has 13 residues. CDR1 is SGDLS and CDR2 is YYNGEE in the germline V gene. CDR3 protein: CASGAGAWETQYF. The CDR3 nucleotides are TGTGCCAGCGGGGCGGGGGCGTGGGAGACCCAGTACTTC.

This chain joins TRBV28 and TRBJ2-7; 7 bases line up with TRBD1. The CDR3 has 14 amino acids. Germline V gene sequence: CDR1 MDHEN, CDR2 SYDVKM. V dropped 3 bases and J dropped 6; count of bases not matched to a gene: 8. The CDR3 sequence is CASSFPGQVVEQYF. CDR3 DNA sequence: TGTGCCAGCAGTTTCCCCGGACAGGTGGTCGAGCAGTACTTC.

The chain uses TRBV5-1 and TRBJ2-6; no reliable D call. The germline gives CDR1 SGHRS, CDR2 YFSETQ. V was shortened by 0 bases and J by 2 bases, with 6 bases between the two germline ends. The CDR3 is 15 residues long. CDR3 amino acids: CASSLEYPGANVLTF. CDR3 coding DNA: TGCGCCAGCAGCTTGGAGTACCCTGGGGCCAACGTCCTGACTTTC.

The chain couples TRBV20-1 to TRBJ2-5; D gene unclear. Germline V gene sequence: CDR1 DFQATT, CDR2 SNEGSKA (reference sequence). The CDR3 is 10 residues long. V lost 7 bases and J 3 bases, leaving 6 bases between the germline ends. For the CDR3, the DNA is TGCAGTGTTGAGAAAGAGACCCAGTACTTC. Its translation: CSVEKETQYF.

The sample holds one count of this clone. The J gene is TRBJ2-3, the V gene TRBV6-6, with a weak D call TRBD1 (5 bases). The V gene's germline CDR1 is MNHNY and CDR2 SVGAGI (reference sequence). The V end lost 2 bases, the J end lost 5 bases, and 11 bases lay between the germline ends. CDR3 length: 14 amino acids. CDR3 nucleotides: TGTGCCAGCAGTTACGCGCAGGGCCAAGATACGCAGTATTTT. This codes for CASSYAQGQDTQYF.

The rearrangement uses TRBV10-1 and TRBJ1-1; a possible D gene is TRBD1 (5 bases). The CDR3 is made up of 14 amino acids. Germline-derived CDR1 and CDR2 are WNHNN and SYGVQD (reference sequence). V gave up 3 bases and J gave up 4 bases, with 12 bases separating them. CDR3 bases: TGCGCCAGCAGTGACACCCAGGGCTTCACTGAAGCTTTCTTT. Amino acid sequence: CASSDTQGFTEAFF.

The chain combines TRBV5-4 with TRBJ2-1; 7 bases align to TRBD2. The CDR3 spans 14 residues. Per the germline V gene, CDR1 is SGHNT and CDR2 is YYREEE (reference sequence). V lost 4 bases to trimming and J lost 8 bases; unmatched junction nucleotides: 9. This chain's CDR3 is CASSLGGGSHEQFF. The CDR3 region has the DNA TGTGCCAGCAGCCTCGGTGGCGGGAGCCATGAGCAGTTCTTC.

The chain employs TRBV5-4 and TRBJ1-3; no definite D call. Trimming shortened V by 2 bases and J by 1 base, and 7 bases separated the two germline ends. Germline V gene lookup returns CDR1 SGHNT and CDR2 YYREEE (reference sequence). The CDR3 has 14 residues. The DNA for the CDR3 is TGTGCCAGCAGCTTCTCTAATTCTGGAAACACCATATATTTT. This translates into CASSFSNSGNTIYF.

This chain joins TRBV30 and TRBJ2-1, with D possibly matching TRBD2 (7 bases). Trimming took off 8 bases at V and 6 bases at J, with 23 bases between the two ends. Germline CDR1 GTSNPN, CDR2 SVGIG (reference sequence). This CDR3 comprises 15 residues. The CDR3 DNA follows: TGTGCCCGCGGGGGCTTCCGGACATCTTCCAATGAGCAGTTCTTC. It is translated as CARGGFRTSSNEQFF.

The V call is TRBV5-1, the J call TRBJ2-7; D is possibly TRBD1 (6 bases). Germline-derived CDR1 and CDR2 are SGHRS and YFSETQ. V was shortened by 0 bases and J by 2 bases, with 12 bases between the two germline ends. The CDR3 spans 15 residues. In nucleotides, the CDR3 is TGCGCCAGCAGCTTGGCCCAGGACAGAACCTACGAGCAGTACTTC. This translates into CASSLAQDRTYEQYF.

This sequence joins TRBV5-4 and TRBJ2-2; TRBD2 is a possible D gene (6 bases). The germline V and J ends were trimmed by 1 base and 4 bases, with 14 bases remaining between them. The CDR3 consists of 16 residues. Germline CDR1 SGHNT, CDR2 YYREEE (reference sequence). CDR3 bases: TGTGCCAGCAGCTTGAGAGACGGGAGTTTCACCGGGGAGCTGTTTTTT. Translating it yields CASSLRDGSFTGELFF.

The genes are TRBV19 and TRBJ2-3; 8 bases are a match to TRBD2. Germline CDR1 LNHDA, CDR2 SQIVND (reference sequence). V was pared by 5 bases and J by 2 bases, with 15 bases of the junction left unmatched. The CDR3 runs to 18 residues. The chain's CDR3 is CASSGGTRLANTTDTQYF. The CDR3 DNA reads TGTGCCAGTAGTGGGGGGACTAGACTCGCTAACACCACAGATACGCAGTATTTT. Drawing the rest from reference TRBV19 and TRBJ2-3, the complete variable domain is DGGITQSPKYLFRKEGQNVTLSCEQNLNHDAMYWYRQDPGQGLRLIYYSQIVNDFQKGDIAEGYSVSREKKESFPLTVTSAQKNPTAFYLCASSGGTRLANTTDTQYFGPGTRLTVL.

This chain uses TRBV5-8 with TRBJ1-2, with 9 nucleotides matching TRBD1. V trimming: 0 bases; J trimming: 8 bases; junction bases outside the gene matches: 11. The germline V gene has CDR1 SGHTS and CDR2 YDEGEE. This CDR3 has 16 amino acids. CDR3 residues: CASSLVSGQGPGGYTF. CDR3 nucleotides: TGTGCCAGCAGCTTGGTTTCGGGACAGGGTCCGGGCGGCTACACCTTC. The full variable domain, rest sourced from reference TRBV5-8 and TRBJ1-2, is EAGVTQSPTHLIKTRGQQATLRCSPISGHTSVYWYQQALGLGLQFLLWYDEGEERNRGNFPPRFSGRQFPNYSSELNVNALELEDSALYLCASSLVSGQGPGGYTFGSGTRLTVV.

This chain joins TRBV6-6 and TRBJ1-1; the D is unclear. Per germline, CDR1 MNHNY and CDR2 SVGAGI (reference sequence). This CDR3 is 15 amino acids long. The V gene lost 2 bases and the J gene lost 0 bases, with 10 bases spanning the gap. The CDR3 spells CASSYGRILNTEAFF. The DNA of the CDR3 is TGTGCCAGCAGTTACGGGAGGATCCTGAACACTGAAGCTTTCTTT.

V is TRBV5-1 and J is TRBJ2-3, with D unresolved. This CDR3 comprises 16 residues. CDR1 SGHRS and CDR2 YFSETQ come from the germline V gene. V was trimmed by 5 bases and J by 0 bases, leaving 16 bases between them. CDR3 sequence reads: CASRPPPGYSTDTQYF. CDR3 bases: TGCGCCAGCAGACCTCCCCCTGGTTATAGCACAGATACGCAGTATTTT.

For this clone: This sample also contains other DNA sequences that code for the same CDR3. V is TRBV19 and J is TRBJ2-2, with D uncertain. Germline V gives CDR1 LNHDA, CDR2 SQIVND (reference sequence). The V gene lost 3 bases and the J gene lost 2 bases, with 4 bases spanning the gap. The CDR3 spans 13 residues. For the CDR3, the DNA is TGTGCCAGTAGTATCCCTAACACCGGGGAGCTGTTTTTT. Its translation is CASSIPNTGELFF.

For this clone: Other nucleotide sequences in the sample specify the same CDR3. This chain joins TRBV5-4 and TRBJ1-1, with D maybe TRBD1 (6 bases). This CDR3 is 14 amino acids long. V gave up 0 bases and J gave up 5 bases, with 11 bases separating them. The germline V gene has CDR1 SGHNT and CDR2 YYREEE (reference sequence). CDR3 in DNA: TGTGCCAGCAGCTTGGTGACAGGTGGAACTGAAGCTTTCTTT. This gives the protein CASSLVTGGTEAFF. Complete variable domain (other parts from reference TRBV5-4 and TRBJ1-1): ETGVTQSPTHLIKTRGQQVTLRCSSQSGHNTVSWYQQALGQGPQFIFQYYREEENGRGNFPPRFSGLQFPNYSSELNVNALELDDSALYLCASSLVTGGTEAFFGQGTRLTVV.